Following are 5 T cell receptor beta chains from one sample sequenced in a study of cytomegalovirus exposure and HLA in healthy donors. Primers for the PCR totalled 60 Vbeta and 13 Jbeta. TCRdb's copy holds only in-frame clones and misses some; the assay was immunoSEQ multiplex PCR. The sample lists 200,000 to 250,000 clones; 65% to 85% were seen once. Sequences were obtained from PBMCs. The receptor set was obtained from a man in his fifties or sixties in good health and CMV-seronegative.

This clone showed up just once. V gene TRBV6-5 combines with J gene TRBJ2-7; TRBD2 aligns across 12 bases. The ends lost 2 bases at V and 9 bases at J; junction bases unmatched: 11. The length of the CDR3 is 16 residues. The germline V gene has CDR1 MNHEY and CDR2 SVGAGI. CDR3 protein: CASSYGPLAGGPGQYF. CDR3 DNA sequence: TGTGCCAGCAGTTACGGTCCGCTAGCGGGAGGGCCAGGGCAGTACTTC.

The chain couples TRBV19 to TRBJ2-1, with D possibly matching TRBD1 (6 bases). The V gene's germline CDR1 is LNHDA and CDR2 SQIVND (reference sequence). The length of the CDR3 is 13 residues. The V and J ends lost 5 bases and 7 bases respectively, with 12 bases between them. The chain's CDR3 is CASSATGGNEQFF. The DNA for the CDR3 is TGTGCCAGTAGTGCGACAGGCGGGAATGAGCAGTTCTTC.

The genes are TRBV6-5 and TRBJ2-4, with TRBD2 matching 8 bases. V lost 6 bases to trimming and J lost 7 bases; unmatched junction nucleotides: 11. This CDR3 is 15 amino acids long. Germline V lookup: CDR1 MNHEY, CDR2 SVGAGI. The CDR3 region is CASSGTRGGENIQYF. The DNA for the CDR3 is TGTGCCAGCAGCGGCACCCGGGGGGGCGAGAACATTCAGTACTTC.

The chain joins TRBV2 to TRBJ2-3; D may be TRBD2 (6 bases). There are 15 residues in the CDR3. Trimming removed 5 bases from V and 0 bases from J, with 12 bases in between. CDR1 and CDR2 (germline): SNHLY, FYNNEI. Here the CDR3 DNA reads TGTGCCAGCAGTCGGCGGGATACTAGCACAGATACGCAGTATTTT. This sequence encodes CASSRRDTSTDTQYF.

V usage is TRBV28 and J usage is TRBJ1-1, with 9 bases lining up with TRBD1. CDR3 length: 16 residues. Germline loops: CDR1 MDHEN, CDR2 SYDVKM. Unmatched junction bases numbered 10, after V lost 5 bases and J lost 3 bases. The CDR3 nucleotides are TGTGCCAGCAGTGCCCATTGGACAGGGGTAGACACTGAAGCTTTCTTT. Amino acid sequence: CASSAHWTGVDTEAFF.